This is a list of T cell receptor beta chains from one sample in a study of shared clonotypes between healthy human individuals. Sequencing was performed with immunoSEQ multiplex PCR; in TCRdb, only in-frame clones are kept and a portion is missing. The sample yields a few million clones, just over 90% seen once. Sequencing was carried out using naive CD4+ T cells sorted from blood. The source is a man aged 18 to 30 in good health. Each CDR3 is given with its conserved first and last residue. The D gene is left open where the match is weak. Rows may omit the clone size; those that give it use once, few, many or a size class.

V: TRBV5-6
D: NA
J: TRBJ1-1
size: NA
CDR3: CASSLDRGSESFF
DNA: TGTGCCAGCAGCCTAGACCGCGGGAGCGAATCTTTCTTT

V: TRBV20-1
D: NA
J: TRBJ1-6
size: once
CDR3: CSAITGNVLHF
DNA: TGCAGTGCTATCACAGGGAACGTCCTCCACTTT

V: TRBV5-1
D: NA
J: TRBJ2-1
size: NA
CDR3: CASSLSDTHPYNEQFF
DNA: TGCGCCAGCAGCTTGTCTGATACTCACCCTTACAATGAGCAGTTCTTC

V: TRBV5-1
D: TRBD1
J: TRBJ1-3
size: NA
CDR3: CASSLEGQGAGNTIYF
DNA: TGCGCCAGCAGCTTGGAAGGACAGGGCGCCGGAAACACCATATATTTT

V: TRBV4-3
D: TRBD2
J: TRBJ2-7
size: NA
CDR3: CASSQVVPTSGDSYEQYF
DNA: TGCGCCAGCAGCCAAGTGGTCCCGACTAGCGGGGATTCCTACGAGCAGTACTTC

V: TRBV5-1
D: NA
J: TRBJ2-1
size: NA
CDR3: CASSLEGQGLNEQFF
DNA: TGCGCCAGCAGCTTGGAAGGTCAGGGCCTCAATGAGCAGTTCTTC

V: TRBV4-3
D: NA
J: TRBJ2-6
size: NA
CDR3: CASSHSRGTGANVLTF
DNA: TGCGCCAGCAGCCATTCCAGGGGAACTGGGGCCAACGTCCTGACTTTC

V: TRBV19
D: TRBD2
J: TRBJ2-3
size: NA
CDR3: CASSIGRTSGSPDTQYF
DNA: TGTGCCAGTAGTATTGGAAGGACTAGCGGGAGCCCAGATACGCAGTATTTT

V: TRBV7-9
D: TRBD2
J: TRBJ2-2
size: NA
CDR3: CASSLGSGGRSDTGELFF
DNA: TGTGCCAGCAGCTTAGGCTCTGGCGGGAGATCGGACACCGGGGAGCTGTTTTTT

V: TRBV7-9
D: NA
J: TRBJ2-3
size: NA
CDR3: CASSSSGASTDTQYF
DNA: TGTGCCAGCAGCTCATCAGGGGCTAGCACAGATACGCAGTATTTT

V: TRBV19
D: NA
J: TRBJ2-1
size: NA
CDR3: CASSPGQFRNEQFF
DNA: TGTGCCAGTAGTCCCGGCCAGTTTCGCAATGAGCAGTTCTTC

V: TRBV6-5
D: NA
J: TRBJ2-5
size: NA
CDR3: CASSYGSETQYF
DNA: TGTGCCAGCAGTTACGGGTCAGAGACCCAGTACTTC

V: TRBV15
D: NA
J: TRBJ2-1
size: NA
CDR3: CATSNRPPGEQFF
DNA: TGTGCCACCAGCAATCGTCCCCCGGGGGAGCAGTTCTTC

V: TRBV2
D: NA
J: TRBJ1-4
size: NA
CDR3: CASSEFGLGEKLFF
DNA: TGTGCCAGCAGTGAATTTGGGTTAGGTGAAAAACTGTTTTTT

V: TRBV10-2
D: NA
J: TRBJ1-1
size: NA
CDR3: CASSAGAKGDTEAFF
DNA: TGCGCCAGCAGTGCAGGGGCAAAAGGGGACACTGAAGCTTTCTTT

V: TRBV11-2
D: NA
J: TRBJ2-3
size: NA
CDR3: CASSLVSVGKDTQYF
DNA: TGTGCCAGCAGCTTAGTTAGCGTGGGGAAAGATACGCAGTATTTT

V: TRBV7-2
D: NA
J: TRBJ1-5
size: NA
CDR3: CASSLARYQPQHF
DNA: TGTGCCAGCAGCTTAGCGAGGTATCAGCCCCAGCATTTT

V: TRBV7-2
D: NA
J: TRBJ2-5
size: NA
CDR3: CASSLARETQYF
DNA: TGTGCCAGCAGCTTAGCGAGAGAGACCCAGTACTTC

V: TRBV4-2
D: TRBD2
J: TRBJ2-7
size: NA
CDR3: CASSQYSGGSYEQYF
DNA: TGTGCCAGCAGCCAGTATAGCGGGGGGTCCTACGAGCAGTACTTC

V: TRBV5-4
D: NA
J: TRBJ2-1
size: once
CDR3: CASSLSQAIGNEQFF
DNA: TGTGCCAGCAGCTTGAGCCAGGCAATCGGCAATGAGCAGTTCTTC

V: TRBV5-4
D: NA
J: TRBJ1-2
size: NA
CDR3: CASSDTGNYGYTF
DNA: TGTGCCAGCAGTGATACAGGGAACTATGGCTACACCTTC

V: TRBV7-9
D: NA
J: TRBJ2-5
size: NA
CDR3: CASSQSFGAQYF
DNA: TGTGCCAGCAGCCAGTCCTTTGGGGCCCAGTACTTC

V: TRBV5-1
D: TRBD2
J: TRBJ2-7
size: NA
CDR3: CASSLDGRAGEQYF
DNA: TGCGCCAGCAGCTTGGACGGGAGGGCCGGCGAGCAGTACTTC

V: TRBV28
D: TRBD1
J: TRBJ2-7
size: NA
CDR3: CASSMKTGTGVVYYEQYF
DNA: TGTGCCAGCAGTATGAAAACGGGGACAGGGGTTGTCTACTACGAGCAGTACTTC

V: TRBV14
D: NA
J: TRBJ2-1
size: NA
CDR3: CASSRYNEQFF
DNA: TGTGCCAGCAGTAGATACAATGAGCAGTTCTTC

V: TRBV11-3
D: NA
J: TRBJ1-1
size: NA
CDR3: CASSPIPGFEYTEAFF
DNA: TGTGCCAGCAGCCCTATTCCTGGGTTTGAGTACACTGAAGCTTTCTTT

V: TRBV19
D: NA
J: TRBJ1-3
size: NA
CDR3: CASNSGVSGNTIYF
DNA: TGTGCCAGTAACAGCGGAGTCTCTGGAAACACCATATATTTT

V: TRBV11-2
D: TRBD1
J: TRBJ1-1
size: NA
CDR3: CASSLTGAVNTEAFF
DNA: TGTGCCAGCAGCCTTACAGGGGCCGTGAACACTGAAGCTTTCTTT

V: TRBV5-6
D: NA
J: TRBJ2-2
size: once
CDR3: CASSFRGRGNTGELFF
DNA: NA

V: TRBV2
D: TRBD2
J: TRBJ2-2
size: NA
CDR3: CASRLRLAGGNLNTGELFF
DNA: TGTGCCAGCAGACTAAGACTAGCGGGGGGAAACTTGAACACCGGGGAGCTGTTTTTT

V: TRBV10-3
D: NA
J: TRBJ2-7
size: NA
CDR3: CAASPGDIEQYF
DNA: TGTGCCGCCTCCCCTGGGGATATCGAGCAGTACTTC

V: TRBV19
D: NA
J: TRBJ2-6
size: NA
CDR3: CASSIAGITGANVLTF
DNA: TGTGCCAGTAGTATAGCCGGGATCACTGGGGCCAACGTCCTGACTTTC

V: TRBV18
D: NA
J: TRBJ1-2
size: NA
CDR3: CASSSAAPNYGYTF
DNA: TGTGCCAGCTCATCGGCAGCTCCTAACTATGGCTACACCTTC

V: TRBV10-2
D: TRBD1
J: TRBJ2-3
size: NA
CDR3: CASSNKGTGWTDTQYF
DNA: TGCGCCAGCAGTAACAAGGGGACAGGGTGGACAGATACGCAGTATTTT

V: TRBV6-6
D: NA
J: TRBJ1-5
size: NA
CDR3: CASSYQGMNQPQHF
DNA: TGTGCCAGCAGTTACCAGGGTATGAATCAGCCCCAGCATTTT

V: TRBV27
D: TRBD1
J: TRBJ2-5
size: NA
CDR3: CASSTTGTGGWKTQYF
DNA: TGTGCCAGCTCTACGACCGGGACAGGGGGCTGGAAGACCCAGTACTTC

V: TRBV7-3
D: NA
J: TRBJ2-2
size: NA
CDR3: CASSLLSRDTGELFF
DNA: TGTGCCAGCAGCCTCCTTTCGAGGGACACCGGGGAGCTGTTTTTT

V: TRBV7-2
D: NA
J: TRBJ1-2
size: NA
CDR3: CASSLRAQGSNYGYTF
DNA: TGTGCCAGCAGCTTGCGGGCACAGGGATCCAACTATGGCTACACCTTC